Sequencing of this TCR beta chain was carried out in a study of T cells after yellow fever vaccination. Study-level points and caveats: Subsequent booster samples again held most clones from primary vaccination (under 98% CD4, about 85% CD8).

TCRdb itself ran the 5' RACE reads through MiXCR, one entry per CDR3 protein. This sample yields fewer than 350,000 distinct CDR3 sequences, of which around 3.9% are seen a single time; 20% to 30% belongs to the top ten. This clonotype occurred a few times. Its specificity is not known. The germline gives CDR1 DFQATT, CDR2 SNEGSKA (reference sequence). Trimming cost V 4 bases and J 1 base, with 16 bases left between them. CDR3 size: 15 residues. The clonotype comes from a man aged 18 to 35 who received the YFV17D yellow fever vaccine. The chain recombines TRBV20-1 with TRBJ1-1; D is unresolved. Material: PBMCs, obtained on the day of the yellow fever booster vaccination. CDR3 DNA: TGCAGTGCTACGCGCGGGAGGGAGGGGAACACTGAAGCTTTCTTT. Amino acid sequence: CSATRGREGNTEAFF.